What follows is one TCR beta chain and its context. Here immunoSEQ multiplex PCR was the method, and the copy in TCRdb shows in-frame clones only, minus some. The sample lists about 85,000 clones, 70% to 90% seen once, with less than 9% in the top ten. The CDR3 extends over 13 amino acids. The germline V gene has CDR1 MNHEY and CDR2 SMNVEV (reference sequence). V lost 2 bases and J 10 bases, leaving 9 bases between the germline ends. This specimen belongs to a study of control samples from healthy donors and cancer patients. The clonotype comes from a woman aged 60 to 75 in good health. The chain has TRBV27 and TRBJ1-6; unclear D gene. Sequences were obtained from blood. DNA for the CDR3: TGTGCCAGCAGTTTAGTCGGGATATCACCCCTCCACTTT. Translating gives CASSLVGISPLHF.